Listed below are T cell receptor beta chains from one sample, sequenced in a study of T cell responses to AZD1222 COVID-19 vaccine. Profiling relied on immunoSEQ multiplex PCR, and the TCRdb table lists in-frame clones only, not all of them. The sample lists around 140,000 clones; 80% to 90% were seen once. The starting material was peripheral blood, obtained on day 0 of AZD1222 vaccination. The receptors were gathered from an adult in good health. Both conserved end residues are part of each CDR3. The D gene is left open where the match is weak. Clone size is shown for a subset of rows, as once, few, many or a class of expanded clone.

>TRBJ2-3|-|-|TRBV6-5
CASKAIPSTDTQYF
TGTGCCAGCAAGGCAATACCTAGCACAGATACGCAGTATTTT
>TRBJ2-2|-|TRBD2|TRBV30
CAWNLGGAGELFF
TGTGCCTGGAACCTCGGGGGGGCCGGGGAGCTGTTTTTT
>TRBJ1-2|-|TRBD1|TRBV6-5
CASSYAGTANYGYTF
TGTGCCAGCAGTTACGCGGGGACAGCCAACTATGGCTACACCTTC
>TRBJ2-2|-|-|TRBV7-3
CASSPQPNTGELFF
TGTGCCAGCAGCCCACAACCGAACACCGGGGAGCTGTTTTTT
>TRBJ1-5|-|TRBD1|TRBV7-2
CASSLAGQGKQPQHF
TGTGCCAGCAGCTTAGCCGGACAGGGGAAACAGCCCCAGCATTTT
>TRBJ1-1|-|-|TRBV5-4
CASSARQVNTEAFF
TGTGCCAGCAGCGCCAGACAGGTCAACACTGAAGCTTTCTTT
>TRBJ2-2|-|TRBD2|TRBV4-2
CASSQVLAGAGGELFF
TGTGCCAGCAGCCAAGTACTAGCGGGAGCCGGCGGGGAGCTGTTTTTT
>TRBJ1-2|-|-|TRBV30
CAWTYSGGYGYTF
TGTGCCTGGACCTATTCGGGGGGCTATGGCTACACCTTC
>TRBJ1-2|-|-|TRBV2
CASSVGTRNEGTSGYTF
TGTGCCAGCAGTGTAGGAACCCGGAATGAGGGTACGAGCGGCTACACCTTC
>TRBJ2-2|-|-|TRBV6-6
CASSPASSPYTGELFF
TGTGCCAGCAGTCCCGCCTCGTCCCCCTACACCGGGGAGCTGTTTTTT
>TRBJ2-3|once|TRBD1|TRBV10-3
CAIRQDRAQDTQYF
TGTGCCATCAGGCAAGACAGGGCCCAAGATACGCAGTATTTT
>TRBJ2-3|once|-|TRBV27
CASSSGISTDTQYF
TGTGCCAGCAGTTCCGGGATTAGCACAGATACGCAGTATTTT
>TRBJ1-4|-|-|TRBV6-5
CASSYRPGREEKLFF
TGTGCCAGCAGTTACCGACCAGGCAGGGAGGAAAAACTGTTTTTT
>TRBJ1-5|-|-|TRBV7-9
CASSLAWRGGSNQPQHF
TGTGCCAGCAGCTTAGCATGGAGGGGAGGAAGCAATCAGCCCCAGCATTTT
>TRBJ1-3|-|-|TRBV10-3
CAIGGSASGNTIYF
TGTGCCATAGGAGGCAGTGCATCAGGAAACACCATATATTTT
>TRBJ2-1|-|-|TRBV12-3/TRBV12-4
CASSLDYNEQFF
TGTGCCAGCAGTTTGGACTACAATGAGCAGTTCTTC
>TRBJ1-2|-|-|TRBV6-1
CASSERAQTNYGYTF
TGTGCCAGCAGTGAAAGGGCGCAAACTAACTATGGCTACACCTTC
>TRBJ1-1|-|-|TRBV18
CASSRTEGDTEAFF
TGTGCCAGCTCACGAACAGAAGGTGACACTGAAGCTTTCTTT
>TRBJ1-5|-|-|TRBV5-6
CASSLGRVSNQPQHF
TGTGCCAGCAGCTTGGGCAGAGTTTCCAATCAGCCCCAGCATTTT
>TRBJ2-1|-|-|TRBV28
CASSSQGGGRVQFF
TGTGCCAGCAGTTCCCAGGGCGGCGGTAGGGTGCAGTTCTTC
>TRBJ1-5|-|-|TRBV30
CAWSLGTRVGQPQHF
TGTGCCTGGAGTCTAGGAACGAGGGTTGGACAGCCCCAGCATTTT
>TRBJ1-6|-|-|TRBV5-1
CASSLGGEGYNSPLHF
TGCGCCAGCAGCTTGGGAGGGGAAGGCTATAATTCACCCCTCCACTTT
>TRBJ2-1|-|TRBD2|TRBV28
CASSLEGGRANEQFF
TGTGCCAGCAGTTTAGAGGGCGGGAGGGCTAATGAGCAGTTCTTC
>TRBJ1-6|once|-|TRBV4-2
CASSQGRGQMNNSPLHF
TGTGCCAGCAGCCAAGGGCGGGGCCAGATGAATAATTCACCCCTCCACTTT
>TRBJ2-7|-|-|TRBV5-5
CASSLVSGPYEQYF
TGTGCCAGCAGCTTGGTCAGCGGGCCCTACGAGCAGTACTTC
>TRBJ1-2|once|-|TRBV28
CASSLGEYGYTF
TGTGCCAGCAGTTTAGGAGAGTATGGCTACACCTTC
>TRBJ1-1|few|-|TRBV18
CASSPDRDTEAFF
TGTGCCAGCTCACCAGACCGGGACACTGAAGCTTTCTTT
>TRBJ2-5|-|TRBD2|TRBV19
CASSIQGLVRETQYF
TGTGCCAGTAGTATTCAAGGACTAGTCAGGGAGACCCAGTACTTC
>TRBJ2-2|-|-|TRBV7-9
CASSLGAGELFF
TGTGCCAGCAGCTTAGGGGCCGGGGAGCTGTTTTTT
>TRBJ1-2|once|-|TRBV20-1
CSAMARQLILF
TGCAGTGCGATGGCGAGGCAGCTCATTCTATTC
>TRBJ1-2|-|-|TRBV6-1
CASSELGPTPTGGGYTF
TGTGCCAGCAGTGAGCTGGGGCCGACTCCTACCGGAGGGGGCTACACCTTC
>TRBJ1-2|once|TRBD1|TRBV28
CASSLSYGTGRYTF
TGTGCCAGCAGTTTATCGTATGGGACAGGGCGATACACCTTC
>TRBJ1-5|-|-|TRBV30
CAWSPGQGNQPQHF
TGTGCCTGGAGCCCAGGACAAGGCAATCAGCCCCAGCATTTT
>TRBJ2-7|-|TRBD1|TRBV27
CASSLDRSTYEQYF
TGTGCCAGCAGTTTGGACAGGTCAACCTACGAGCAGTACTTC
>TRBJ1-1|-|-|TRBV30
CAWSRPRVLKDEAFF
TGTGCCTGGAGTCGACCTCGAGTTCTAAAGGATGAAGCTTTCTTT
>TRBJ2-7|-|-|TRBV9
CASSVEASFGEQYF
TGTGCCAGCAGCGTAGAGGCCAGCTTTGGCGAGCAGTACTTC
>TRBJ2-1|-|-|TRBV19
CASTTSGTEYNEQFF
TGTGCCAGTACCACCTCCGGGACGGAATACAATGAGCAGTTCTTC
>TRBJ2-5|-|-|TRBV20-1
CSARDRTQYF
TGCAGTGCTAGAGATCGAACCCAGTACTTC
>TRBJ1-3|-|-|TRBV5-1
CASSLVSGNTIYF
TGCGCCAGCAGCTTGGTTTCTGGAAACACCATATATTTT
>TRBJ1-1|-|-|TRBV5-1
CASRRDTFFEAFF
TGCGCCAGCAGGCGGGACACTTTTTTTGAAGCTTTCTTT